This T cell receptor (beta chain) appears in the sequencing data of a study of T cells after yellow fever vaccination (dated by TCRdb to about 2019). Study-level background: Libraries from fractions with low cell numbers were prepared with the SMART-Seq v4 Ultra Low Input RNA kit. Blood was collected at multiple timepoints before and after primary and secondary immunization, and bulk PBMC replicates and cell subsets were isolated. Two healthy male donors, one aged 18 to 30 and one aged 30 to 39 years, were included in the cohort. Bulk TCR alpha and beta repertoires were sequenced longitudinally to track T-cell clones before and after primary and booster YFV17D yellow fever vaccination.

Here is what the overall study found, with its caveats: Only a couple of donors were included in the study, so the extent to which the findings can be generalized is limited. The secondary T-cell response was found to be weaker but faster than the primary response, with a peak reached on day 5 rather than on day 15. FACS-sorted repertoires could contain abundant contaminating clonotypes from the bulk population, so computational filtering was required. After the booster, most clones that had expanded after primary vaccination were detected again (around 95% of CD4 and under 90% of CD8), suggesting broad maintenance of memory. A small share of clonotypes occurred in both CD4 and CD8 compartments, likely arising from convergent recombination.

Synthesis of TCR cDNA relied on 5'RACE template switching, a step that introduced a universal primer site along with unique molecular identifiers. Priming of cDNA synthesis was performed from both the TCR alpha and TCR beta constant segments. Two PCR steps were used to amplify libraries, with sample barcodes and sequencing adapters being added in the second step. Libraries were sequenced on Illumina HiSeq 2500 (2x100 bp) or NovaSeq (2x150 bp). The paper's processing steps were these. Demultiplexing of reads and collapsing into UMI consensus sequences were performed with MIGEC, and V(D)J alignment was carried out with MiXCR. Vaccine-responding clonotypes were defined with edgeR using replicate PBMC samples, requiring FDR below 0.01 and a log2 fold change above 5 up to day 15. CD4 or CD8 identity was assigned to each bulk clonotype according to whether the clonotype was present at higher abundance in the sequenced CD4 repertoire or the sequenced CD8 repertoire. TCRdb trimmed the raw reads at Q25, called clones with MiXCR and kept productive beta chains. All rows with the same CDR3 protein become a single entry with the most common DNA and genes. What appears here as the V and J calls and clone size reflects TCRdb's work, not the paper's. In this sample the table shows about 68,000 distinct CDR3 sequences, about 6.5% of which occur a single time. In total, the top ten clones hold 37% of the sample.

According to the study, the label for this sample's treatment or condition signals: live attenuated yellow fever vaccine strain. A standard Ficoll-Paque protocol was used to isolate PBMCs from peripheral blood. Dynabeads CD4 and CD8 positive selection kits were used to isolate CD4 and CD8 T-cell fractions. TriZol was used to extract RNA from bulk PBMCs, CD4 and CD8 fractions, and dextramer-positive and dextramer-negative fractions. This clonotype was observed at least ten times. It lacks a known antigen. No much larger clone is present one base from it, and per-base qualities are unavailable. This TCR came from a man aged 18 to 35 who received the YFV17D yellow fever vaccine. The material was CD8+ T cells sorted from PBMCs, obtained approximately 40 days after the first yellow fever vaccination.

The DNA sequence is as follows: TGCAGTGCTAGGGAATATAGCAATCAGCCCCAGCATTTT. This gives the protein CSAREYSNQPQHF. The rearranged segments are TRBV20-1 and TRBJ1-5, with no reliable assignment of the D segment. The germline V gene (reference sequence) gives CDR1 as DFQATT and CDR2 as SNEGSKA. At the junction V is shortened by 3 bases and J by 0 bases, with 6 bases in between. Taken from cysteine to phenylalanine, the CDR3 has 13 residues. The DNA shown is the 39-base CDR3, in frame from base 1.